Below are 11 T cell receptor beta chains sequenced from a single sample in a study of T-cell reconstitution after alpha-beta-depleted transplantation in children. This sample's TCRbeta library carried unique molecular identifier barcodes. Each CDR3 protein gets one entry after TCRdb re-called the PCR reads with MiXCR. The sample has almost 500,000 distinct CDR3 sequences, around 13% seen once. The specimen comprised PBMCs from the stem cell graft donor, sampled from the stem cell graft. Every receptor here comes from a human donor who donated a stem cell graft to a child with combined immunodeficiency.

This clonotype was found a few times. This chain joins TRBV6-5 and TRBJ2-2; 16 bases map to TRBD2. The V segment lost 4 bases and the J segment 8 bases; nucleotides outside the gene matches: 10. The CDR3 extends over 18 amino acids. CDR1 MNHEY and CDR2 SVGAGI come from the germline V gene. The CDR3 here is CASSLSRGTSGRVGELFF. As DNA, the CDR3 is TGTGCCAGCAGTTTAAGTCGGGGGACTAGCGGGAGGGTGGGGGAGCTGTTTTTT.

The sample holds a few counts of this clonotype. The rearrangement uses TRBV4-2 and TRBJ2-3; D gene unclear. Germline values: CDR1 LGHNA, CDR2 YNFKEQ. V was trimmed by 1 base and J by 6 bases, leaving 8 bases between them. This CDR3 has 13 amino acids. The CDR3 nucleotides read TGTGCCAGCAGCCAAGCTGGCTCGGATACGCAGTATTTT. Translated: CASSQAGSDTQYF.

The V gene is TRBV30, the J gene TRBJ2-7; 11 bases match TRBD1. The trim removed 5 bases at V and 7 bases at J, leaving 4 bases unmatched. The CDR3 contains 12 residues. The V gene's germline CDR1 is GTSNPN and CDR2 SVGIG (reference sequence). CDR3 DNA sequence: TGTGCCTGGGGACAGGGGGCTGGGGAGCAGTACTTC. This sequence encodes CAWGQGAGEQYF. The full variable domain, completed using reference TRBV30 and TRBJ2-7, is SQTIHQWPATLVQPVGSPLSLECTVEGTSNPNLYWYRQAAGRGLQLLFYSVGIGQISSEVPQNLSASRPQDRQFILSSKKLLLSDSGFYLCAWGQGAGEQYFGPGTRLTVT.

This clonotype came up a few times. V usage is TRBV30 and J usage is TRBJ2-2, with a possible D match to TRBD2 (6 bases). Trimming took off 5 bases at V and 6 bases at J, with 13 bases between the two ends. This CDR3 comprises 13 residues. CDR1 is GTSNPN, CDR2 SVGIG, per germline (reference sequence). CDR3 sequence: CAWSGEVSGELFF. CDR3 coding DNA: TGTGCCTGGTCGGGGGAGGTGTCCGGGGAGCTGTTTTTT.

This clonotype was observed many times. The genes are TRBV6-2 or TRBV6-3 and TRBJ1-1; 10 nucleotides match TRBD1. The junction had 8 bases not matched to a gene; V was cut back by 7 bases and J by 3 bases. This CDR3 has 15 residues. From germline, CDR1 is MNHEY and CDR2 SVGEGT. Written as DNA, the CDR3 is TGTGCCAGCAAGGATTTCGGACAGGGGGACACTGAAGCTTTCTTT. Translating it yields CASKDFGQGDTEAFF.

This clonotype was seen more than once but under ten times. The chain is built from TRBV20-1 and TRBJ2-7; 11 nucleotides align to TRBD2. Trimming cost V 4 bases and J 7 bases; bases outside gene matches: 3. The germline gives CDR1 DFQATT, CDR2 SNEGSKA (reference sequence). The CDR3 consists of 12 residues. CDR3 bases: TGCAGTGCTAAACTAGCGGGGGTTGAGCAGTACTTC. Encoded protein: CSAKLAGVEQYF.

The table lists this clonotype with many counts. This sequence joins TRBV27 and TRBJ2-1, with TRBD1 matching over 7 bases. CDR3 length: 15 amino acids. Germline assignment: CDR1 MNHEY and CDR2 SMNVEV (reference sequence). Losses at the gene ends were 4 bases for V and 5 bases for J; bases not matched to a gene: 8. The CDR3 nucleotides read TGTGCCAGCAGTTCGCCGGGACAGTCCCACAATGAGCAGTTCTTC. Protein product: CASSSPGQSHNEQFF.

On this clonotype: A read error may explain this, as a much larger clone is one base away. The chain employs TRBV28 and TRBJ2-7; D is uncertain. The CDR3 totals 10 residues. Between the trimmed V and J ends, which lost 8 bases and 6 bases, there was a span of 8 bases. Looked up from germline, CDR1 is MDHEN and CDR2 is SYDVKM. CDR3 nucleotides: TGTGCCAGCGGGGTGGGCGAGCAGTACTTC. Residues: CASGVGEQYF.

This clonotype appeared a few times. The chain couples TRBV6-2 or TRBV6-3 to TRBJ2-7; D ambiguous. The germline V gene has CDR1 MNHEY and CDR2 SVGEGT. The CDR3 is 16 amino acids. The V end was cut by 0 bases, the J end by 0 bases, with 12 bases between. CDR3: CASSYSVAGSSYEQYF. CDR3 sequence (DNA): TGTGCCAGCAGTTACTCGGTGGCCGGAAGCTCCTACGAGCAGTACTTC.

This clonotype was seen more than once but under ten times. The chain uses TRBV24-1 and TRBJ2-1; the D gene is possibly TRBD2 (5 bases). Trimming took 5 bases from V and 0 from J, leaving 10 bases between them. The CDR3 loop spans 15 amino acids. Germline loops: CDR1 KGHDR, CDR2 SFDVKD. This CDR3 is CATSVAGPSYNEQFF. CDR3 DNA sequence: TGTGCCACCAGTGTTGCGGGCCCCTCCTACAATGAGCAGTTCTTC.

The chain uses TRBV10-3 and TRBJ2-3, with TRBD1 identical over 9 bases. The CDR3 extends over 15 amino acids. Germline lookup yields CDR1 ENHRY and CDR2 SYGVKD. J was trimmed by 1 base and V by 2 bases; bases with no gene match: 1. Written as DNA, the CDR3 is TGTGCCATCAGTGAGACAGGGGGCCGCACAGATACGCAGTATTTT. Its protein product is CAISETGGRTDTQYF.